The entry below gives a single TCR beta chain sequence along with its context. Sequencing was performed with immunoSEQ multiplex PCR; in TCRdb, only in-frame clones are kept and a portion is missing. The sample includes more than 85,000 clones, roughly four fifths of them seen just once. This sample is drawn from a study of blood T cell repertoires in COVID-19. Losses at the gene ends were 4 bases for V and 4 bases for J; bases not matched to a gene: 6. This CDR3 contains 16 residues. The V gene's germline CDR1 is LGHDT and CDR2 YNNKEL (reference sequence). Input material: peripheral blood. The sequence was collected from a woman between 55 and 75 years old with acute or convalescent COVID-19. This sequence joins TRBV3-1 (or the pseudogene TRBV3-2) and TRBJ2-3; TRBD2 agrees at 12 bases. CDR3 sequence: CASSRRTSGAADTQYF. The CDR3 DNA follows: TGTGCCAGCAGCCGAAGGACTAGCGGGGCCGCAGATACGCAGTATTTT.